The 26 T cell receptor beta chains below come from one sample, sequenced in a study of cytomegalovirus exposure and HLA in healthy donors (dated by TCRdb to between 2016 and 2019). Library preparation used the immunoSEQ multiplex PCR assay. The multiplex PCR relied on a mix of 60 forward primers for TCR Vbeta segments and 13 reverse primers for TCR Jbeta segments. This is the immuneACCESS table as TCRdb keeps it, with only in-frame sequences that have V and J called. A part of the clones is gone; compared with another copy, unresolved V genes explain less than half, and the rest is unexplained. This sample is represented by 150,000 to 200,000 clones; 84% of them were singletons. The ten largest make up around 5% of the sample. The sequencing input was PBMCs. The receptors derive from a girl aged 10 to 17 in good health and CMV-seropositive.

In nucleotides, the CDR3 is TGTGCCAGCAGCGGGCGGGGGGGGGCTTACAATGAGCAGTTCTTC. The encoded protein is CASSGRGGAYNEQFF. The chain joins TRBV27 to TRBJ2-1, with 9 bases fitting TRBD2. The CDR3 consists of 15 residues. Germline assignment: CDR1 MNHEY and CDR2 SMNVEV (reference sequence). Losses at the gene ends were 6 bases for V and 4 bases for J; bases not matched to a gene: 7.

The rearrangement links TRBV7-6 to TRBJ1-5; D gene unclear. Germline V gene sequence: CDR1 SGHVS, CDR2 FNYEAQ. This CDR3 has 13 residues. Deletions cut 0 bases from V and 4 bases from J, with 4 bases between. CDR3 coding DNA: TGTGCCAGCAGCTTAGCCCAAAATCAGCCCCAGCATTTT. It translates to CASSLAQNQPQHF.

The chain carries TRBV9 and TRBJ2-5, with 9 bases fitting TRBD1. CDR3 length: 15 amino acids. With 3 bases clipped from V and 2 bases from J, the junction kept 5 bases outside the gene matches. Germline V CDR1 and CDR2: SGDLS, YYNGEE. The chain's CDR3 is CASSGDRDFQETQYF. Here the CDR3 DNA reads TGTGCCAGCAGCGGGGACAGGGACTTTCAAGAGACCCAGTACTTC.

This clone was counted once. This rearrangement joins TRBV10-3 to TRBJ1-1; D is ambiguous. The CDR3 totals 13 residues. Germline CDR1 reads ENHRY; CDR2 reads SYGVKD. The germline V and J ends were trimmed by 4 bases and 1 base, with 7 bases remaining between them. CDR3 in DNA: TGTGCCATCAGTGCTGGCTGGAACACTGAAGCTTTCTTT. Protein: CAISAGWNTEAFF.

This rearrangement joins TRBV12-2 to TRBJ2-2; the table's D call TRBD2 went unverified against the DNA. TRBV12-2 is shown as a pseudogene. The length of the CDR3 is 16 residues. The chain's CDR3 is CASRAPTRYDTGELFF. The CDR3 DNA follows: TGTGCAAGTCGCGCCCCAACTAGGTATGACACCGGGGAGCTGTTTTTT.

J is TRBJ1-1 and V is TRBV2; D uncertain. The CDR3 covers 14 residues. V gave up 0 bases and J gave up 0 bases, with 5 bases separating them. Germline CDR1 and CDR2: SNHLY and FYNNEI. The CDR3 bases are TGTGCCAGCAGTGAAGCCCCGGTGAACACTGAAGCTTTCTTT. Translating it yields CASSEAPVNTEAFF.

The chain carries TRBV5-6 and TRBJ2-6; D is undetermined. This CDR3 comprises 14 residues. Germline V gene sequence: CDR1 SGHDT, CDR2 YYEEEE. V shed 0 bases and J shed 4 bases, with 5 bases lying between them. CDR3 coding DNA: TGTGCCAGCAGCTTGGCCTTGGGGGCCAACGTCCTGACTTTC. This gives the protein CASSLALGANVLTF.

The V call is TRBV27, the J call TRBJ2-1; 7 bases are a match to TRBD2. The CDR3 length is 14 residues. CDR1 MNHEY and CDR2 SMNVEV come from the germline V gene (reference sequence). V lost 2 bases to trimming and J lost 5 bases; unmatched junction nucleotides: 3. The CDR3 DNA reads TGTGCCAGCAGTTTACTTGGGAGGGACAATGAGCAGTTCTTC. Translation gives CASSLLGRDNEQFF.

The CDR3 region is CASSVPRQGNYGYTF. CDR3 DNA: TGTGCCAGCAGCGTACCCCGACAGGGGAACTATGGCTACACCTTC. This chain connects TRBV9 to TRBJ1-2; 8 positions agree with TRBD1. The J segment lost 2 bases and the V segment lost 1 base, leaving 4 bases of the junction unmatched. This CDR3 spans 15 amino acids. CDR1 and CDR2 from the germline V gene are SGDLS and YYNGEE.

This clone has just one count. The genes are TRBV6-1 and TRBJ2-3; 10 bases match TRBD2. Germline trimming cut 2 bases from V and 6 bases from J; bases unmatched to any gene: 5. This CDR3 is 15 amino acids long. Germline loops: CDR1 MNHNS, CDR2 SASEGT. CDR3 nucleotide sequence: TGTGCCAGCAGTGAAACAGCGGGGGGGCCGGATACGCAGTATTTT. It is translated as CASSETAGGPDTQYF.

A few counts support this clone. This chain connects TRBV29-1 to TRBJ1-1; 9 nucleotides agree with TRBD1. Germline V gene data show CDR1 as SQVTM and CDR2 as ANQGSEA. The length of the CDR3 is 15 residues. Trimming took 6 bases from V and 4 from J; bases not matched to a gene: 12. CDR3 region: CSVRNWDREGTEAFF. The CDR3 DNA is TGCAGCGTCCGAAATTGGGACAGGGAGGGCACTGAAGCTTTCTTT.

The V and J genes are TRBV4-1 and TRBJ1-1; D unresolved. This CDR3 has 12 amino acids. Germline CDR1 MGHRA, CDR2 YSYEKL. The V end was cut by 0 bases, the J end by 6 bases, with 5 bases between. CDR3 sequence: CASSQDLAEAFF. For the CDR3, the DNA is TGCGCCAGCAGCCAAGACCTCGCTGAAGCTTTCTTT.

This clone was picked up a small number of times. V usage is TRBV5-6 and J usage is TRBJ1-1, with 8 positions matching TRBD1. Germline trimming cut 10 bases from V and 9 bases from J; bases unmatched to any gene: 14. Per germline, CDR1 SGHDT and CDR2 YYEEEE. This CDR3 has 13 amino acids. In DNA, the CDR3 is TGTGCCTGGAGTGAAGAATGGGACAGGAAAGCTTTCTTT. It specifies CAWSEEWDRKAFF.

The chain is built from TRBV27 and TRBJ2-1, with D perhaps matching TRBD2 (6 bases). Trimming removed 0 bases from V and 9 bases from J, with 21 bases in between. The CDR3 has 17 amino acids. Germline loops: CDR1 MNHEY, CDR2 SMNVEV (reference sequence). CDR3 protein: CASSLSAVTAGISEQFF. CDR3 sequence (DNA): TGTGCCAGCAGTTTATCCGCAGTGACGGCGGGGATCTCTGAGCAGTTCTTC.

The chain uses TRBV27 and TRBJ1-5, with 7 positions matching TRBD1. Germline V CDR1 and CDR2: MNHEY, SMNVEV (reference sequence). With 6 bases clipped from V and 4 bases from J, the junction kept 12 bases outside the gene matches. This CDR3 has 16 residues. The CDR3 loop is CASRPEGGAGNQPQHF. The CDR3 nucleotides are TGTGCCAGCAGGCCCGAAGGGGGCGCGGGTAATCAGCCCCAGCATTTT.

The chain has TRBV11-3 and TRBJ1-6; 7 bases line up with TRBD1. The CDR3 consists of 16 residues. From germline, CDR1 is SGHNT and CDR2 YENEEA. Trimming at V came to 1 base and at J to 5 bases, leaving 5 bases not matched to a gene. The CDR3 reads CASSLVRDRNNSPLHF. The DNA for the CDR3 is TGTGCCAGCAGCTTAGTCCGGGACAGAAATAATTCACCCCTCCACTTT.

Written as DNA, the CDR3 is TGTGCCAGCAGTCTCGGACAGGGGAAGGCTGAAGCTTTCTTT. Protein product: CASSLGQGKAEAFF. The chain employs TRBV5-8 and TRBJ1-1, with 9 nucleotides matching TRBD1. The CDR3 has 14 amino acids. The V segment lost 5 bases and the J segment 6 bases; nucleotides outside the gene matches: 8. Germline V gene lookup returns CDR1 SGHTS and CDR2 YDEGEE. Together with reference TRBV5-8 and TRBJ1-1, the CDR3 gives the full variable domain: EAGVTQSPTHLIKTRGQQATLRCSPISGHTSVYWYQQALGLGLQFLLWYDEGEERNRGNFPPRFSGRQFPNYSSELNVNALELEDSALYLCASSLGQGKAEAFFGQGTRLTVV.

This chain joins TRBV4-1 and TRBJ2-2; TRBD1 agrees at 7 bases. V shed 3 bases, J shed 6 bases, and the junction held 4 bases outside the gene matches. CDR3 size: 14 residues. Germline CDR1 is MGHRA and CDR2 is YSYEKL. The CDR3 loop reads CASSHVGGAGELFF. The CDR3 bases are TGCGCCAGCAGCCATGTAGGGGGCGCCGGGGAGCTGTTTTTT.

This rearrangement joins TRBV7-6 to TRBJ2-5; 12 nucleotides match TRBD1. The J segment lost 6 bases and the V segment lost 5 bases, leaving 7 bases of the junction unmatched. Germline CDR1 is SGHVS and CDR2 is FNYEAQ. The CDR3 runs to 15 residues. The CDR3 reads CASSGDRGRVKTQYF. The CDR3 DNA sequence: TGTGCCAGCAGCGGGGACAGGGGGCGCGTAAAGACCCAGTACTTC.

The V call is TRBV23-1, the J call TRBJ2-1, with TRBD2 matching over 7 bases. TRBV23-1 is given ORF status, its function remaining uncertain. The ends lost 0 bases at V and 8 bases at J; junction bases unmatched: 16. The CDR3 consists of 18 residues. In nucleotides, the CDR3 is TGCGCCAGCAGTCAATCGAGGGCGAGCGGGGACCGGACCGATGAGCAGTTCTTC. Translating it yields CASSQSRASGDRTDEQFF.

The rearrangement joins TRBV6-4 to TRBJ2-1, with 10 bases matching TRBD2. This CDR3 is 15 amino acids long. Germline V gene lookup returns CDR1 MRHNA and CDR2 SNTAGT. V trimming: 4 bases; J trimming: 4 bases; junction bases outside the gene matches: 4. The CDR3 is CASSAKLAGYNEQFF. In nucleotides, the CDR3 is TGTGCCAGCAGTGCCAAACTAGCGGGGTACAATGAGCAGTTCTTC.

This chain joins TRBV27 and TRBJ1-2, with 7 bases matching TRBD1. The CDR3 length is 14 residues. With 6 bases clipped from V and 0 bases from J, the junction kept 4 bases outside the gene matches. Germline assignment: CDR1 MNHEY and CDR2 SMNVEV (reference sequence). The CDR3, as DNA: TGTGCCAGCAGACGACAGGGCTCTAACTATGGCTACACCTTC. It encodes CASRRQGSNYGYTF.

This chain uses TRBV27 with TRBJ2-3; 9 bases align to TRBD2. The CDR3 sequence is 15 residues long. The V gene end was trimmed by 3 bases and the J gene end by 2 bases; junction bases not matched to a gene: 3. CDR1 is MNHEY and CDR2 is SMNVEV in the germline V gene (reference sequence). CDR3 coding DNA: TGTGCCAGCAGTTTGCGGGGGGGCTACACAGATACGCAGTATTTT. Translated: CASSLRGGYTDTQYF.

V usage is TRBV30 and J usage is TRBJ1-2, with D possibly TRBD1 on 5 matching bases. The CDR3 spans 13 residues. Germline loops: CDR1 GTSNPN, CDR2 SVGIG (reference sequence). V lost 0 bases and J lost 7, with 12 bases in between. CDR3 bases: TGTGCCTGGAGTGTATCGACAGTTGCTGGCTACACCTTC. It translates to CAWSVSTVAGYTF.

CDR3 in amino acids: CASSRGAKNIQYF. The CDR3 region has the DNA TGTGCCAGCTCCCGGGGAGCCAAAAACATTCAGTACTTC. V is TRBV2 and J is TRBJ2-4; TRBD2 might be the D (5 bases). The CDR3 is 13 amino acids. Germline CDR1 is SNHLY and CDR2 is FYNNEI. Deletions cut 8 bases from V and 0 bases from J, with 8 bases between.

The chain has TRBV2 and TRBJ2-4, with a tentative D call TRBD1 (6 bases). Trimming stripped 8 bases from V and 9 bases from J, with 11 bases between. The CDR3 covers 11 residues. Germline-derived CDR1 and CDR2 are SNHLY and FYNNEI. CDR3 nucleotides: TGTGCCAGCGGACAGAAGGGCATTCAGTACTTC. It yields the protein CASGQKGIQYF.